Following are 6 T cell receptor beta chains from one sample sequenced in a study of shared clonotypes between healthy human individuals. Only in-frame clones appear in the TCRdb table, and some are missing; sequencing was by immunoSEQ multiplex PCR. Seen here are some 2,000,000 clones, almost 96% observed once, and the top ten hold more than 0.1%. Sequencing used naive CD4+ T cells sorted from blood. Sample subset: CD45RA+ positively selected. The receptors here all came from a young man in good health.

The chain is built from TRBV10-2 and TRBJ1-5; possibly TRBD1 for D (6 bases). V lost 4 bases and J lost 7, with 11 bases in between. The length of the CDR3 is 13 residues. Germline CDR1 and CDR2: WSHSY and SAAADI. CDR3 DNA: TGCGCCAGCAGTGCAGGGGAGGCGCAGCCCCAGCATTTT. Protein product: CASSAGEAQPQHF.

The rearrangement links TRBV2 to TRBJ2-1, with D perhaps assigned TRBD1 or TRBD2 (7 bases each). CDR3 length: 14 residues. The ends were cut back, 4 bases at V and 9 bases at J, with 16 bases in the middle. CDR1 is SNHLY, CDR2 FYNNEI, per germline. The CDR3 DNA reads as TGTGCCAGCAGTGTGGGCAGGGGGACTACTGAGCAGTTCTTC. This sequence encodes CASSVGRGTTEQFF.

The V and J genes are TRBV7-9 and TRBJ2-1; 10 bases match TRBD1. The germline V gene has CDR1 SEHNR and CDR2 FQNEAQ (reference sequence). The V gene end was trimmed by 4 bases and the J gene end by 8 bases; junction bases not matched to a gene: 5. This CDR3 comprises 14 residues. The CDR3 protein is CASSWGQGSHEQFF. The CDR3 nucleotides are TGTGCCAGCAGCTGGGGACAGGGGTCCCATGAGCAGTTCTTC.

This sequence joins TRBV19 and TRBJ2-1, with 8 bases fitting TRBD1. Germline V gives CDR1 LNHDA, CDR2 SQIVND (reference sequence). V trimming: 8 bases; J trimming: 7 bases; junction bases outside the gene matches: 13. This CDR3 comprises 15 residues. The CDR3 DNA is TGTGCCAGTTCTGGAGGGGGGACAGGTAGGAATGAGCAGTTCTTC. This sequence encodes CASSGGGTGRNEQFF.

V and J are TRBV2 and TRBJ2-5; no clear D gene. With 4 bases removed from V and 4 bases from J, the gap between germline ends came to 19 bases. Germline V gene data show CDR1 as SNHLY and CDR2 as FYNNEI. The CDR3 totals 16 residues. The CDR3: CASSAAGRTIGETQYF. DNA for the CDR3: TGTGCCAGCAGTGCTGCTGGGCGCACAATCGGAGAGACCCAGTACTTC. Together with reference TRBV2 and TRBJ2-5, the CDR3 gives the full variable domain: EPEVTQTPSHQVTQMGQEVILRCVPISNHLYFYWYRQILGQKVEFLVSFYNNEISEKSEIFDDQFSVERPDGSNFTLKIRSTKLEDSAMYFCASSAAGRTIGETQYFGPGTRLLVL.

The chain carries TRBV28 and TRBJ1-2; 8 bases agree with TRBD1. The trim removed 6 bases at V and 5 bases at J, leaving 8 bases unmatched. Germline CDR1 reads MDHEN; CDR2 reads SYDVKM. This CDR3 is 14 amino acids long. The CDR3 bases are TGTGCCAGCAGACTAGACAGGGGTCCGTATGGCTACACCTTC. Its protein product is CASRLDRGPYGYTF.